This is a list of T cell receptor beta chains from one sample in a study of blood T cell repertoires in COVID-19. TCRdb's copy holds only in-frame clones and misses some; the assay was immunoSEQ multiplex PCR. The repertoire holds a few hundred thousand clones, with 70% to 90% as singletons. The sequencing input was PBMCs or T cells enriched from blood (not recorded which). The receptors here all came from a young woman who had recovered from COVID-19. Both conserved end residues are part of each CDR3.

j_gene | v_gene | CDR3aa
TRBJ1-2 | TRBV7-8 | CASSLQGVYGYTF
TRBJ1-5 | TRBV5-4 | CASSLSGGGSEQPQHF
TRBJ1-6 | TRBV19 | CASTEYNSPLHF
TRBJ2-2 | TRBV24-1 | CATSDADSSNTGELFF
TRBJ1-5 | TRBV4-1 | CASSQGYGPQHF
TRBJ2-5 | TRBV24-1 | CATSDFRDRGPRETQYF
TRBJ2-7 | TRBV6-2/TRBV6-3 | CASSPSLAGHEQYF
TRBJ1-2 | TRBV9 | CASVTGEFNYGYTF
TRBJ1-2 | TRBV7-3 | CASSEGAEGYGYTF
TRBJ1-1 | TRBV10-3 | CAIRQFRDRNTEAFF
TRBJ2-1 | TRBV3-1/TRBV3-2 | CASSHSSGVSSYNEQFF
TRBJ2-5 | TRBV14 | CASSQDKHGIRETQYF
TRBJ2-3 | TRBV30 | CAWTGGSTDTQYF